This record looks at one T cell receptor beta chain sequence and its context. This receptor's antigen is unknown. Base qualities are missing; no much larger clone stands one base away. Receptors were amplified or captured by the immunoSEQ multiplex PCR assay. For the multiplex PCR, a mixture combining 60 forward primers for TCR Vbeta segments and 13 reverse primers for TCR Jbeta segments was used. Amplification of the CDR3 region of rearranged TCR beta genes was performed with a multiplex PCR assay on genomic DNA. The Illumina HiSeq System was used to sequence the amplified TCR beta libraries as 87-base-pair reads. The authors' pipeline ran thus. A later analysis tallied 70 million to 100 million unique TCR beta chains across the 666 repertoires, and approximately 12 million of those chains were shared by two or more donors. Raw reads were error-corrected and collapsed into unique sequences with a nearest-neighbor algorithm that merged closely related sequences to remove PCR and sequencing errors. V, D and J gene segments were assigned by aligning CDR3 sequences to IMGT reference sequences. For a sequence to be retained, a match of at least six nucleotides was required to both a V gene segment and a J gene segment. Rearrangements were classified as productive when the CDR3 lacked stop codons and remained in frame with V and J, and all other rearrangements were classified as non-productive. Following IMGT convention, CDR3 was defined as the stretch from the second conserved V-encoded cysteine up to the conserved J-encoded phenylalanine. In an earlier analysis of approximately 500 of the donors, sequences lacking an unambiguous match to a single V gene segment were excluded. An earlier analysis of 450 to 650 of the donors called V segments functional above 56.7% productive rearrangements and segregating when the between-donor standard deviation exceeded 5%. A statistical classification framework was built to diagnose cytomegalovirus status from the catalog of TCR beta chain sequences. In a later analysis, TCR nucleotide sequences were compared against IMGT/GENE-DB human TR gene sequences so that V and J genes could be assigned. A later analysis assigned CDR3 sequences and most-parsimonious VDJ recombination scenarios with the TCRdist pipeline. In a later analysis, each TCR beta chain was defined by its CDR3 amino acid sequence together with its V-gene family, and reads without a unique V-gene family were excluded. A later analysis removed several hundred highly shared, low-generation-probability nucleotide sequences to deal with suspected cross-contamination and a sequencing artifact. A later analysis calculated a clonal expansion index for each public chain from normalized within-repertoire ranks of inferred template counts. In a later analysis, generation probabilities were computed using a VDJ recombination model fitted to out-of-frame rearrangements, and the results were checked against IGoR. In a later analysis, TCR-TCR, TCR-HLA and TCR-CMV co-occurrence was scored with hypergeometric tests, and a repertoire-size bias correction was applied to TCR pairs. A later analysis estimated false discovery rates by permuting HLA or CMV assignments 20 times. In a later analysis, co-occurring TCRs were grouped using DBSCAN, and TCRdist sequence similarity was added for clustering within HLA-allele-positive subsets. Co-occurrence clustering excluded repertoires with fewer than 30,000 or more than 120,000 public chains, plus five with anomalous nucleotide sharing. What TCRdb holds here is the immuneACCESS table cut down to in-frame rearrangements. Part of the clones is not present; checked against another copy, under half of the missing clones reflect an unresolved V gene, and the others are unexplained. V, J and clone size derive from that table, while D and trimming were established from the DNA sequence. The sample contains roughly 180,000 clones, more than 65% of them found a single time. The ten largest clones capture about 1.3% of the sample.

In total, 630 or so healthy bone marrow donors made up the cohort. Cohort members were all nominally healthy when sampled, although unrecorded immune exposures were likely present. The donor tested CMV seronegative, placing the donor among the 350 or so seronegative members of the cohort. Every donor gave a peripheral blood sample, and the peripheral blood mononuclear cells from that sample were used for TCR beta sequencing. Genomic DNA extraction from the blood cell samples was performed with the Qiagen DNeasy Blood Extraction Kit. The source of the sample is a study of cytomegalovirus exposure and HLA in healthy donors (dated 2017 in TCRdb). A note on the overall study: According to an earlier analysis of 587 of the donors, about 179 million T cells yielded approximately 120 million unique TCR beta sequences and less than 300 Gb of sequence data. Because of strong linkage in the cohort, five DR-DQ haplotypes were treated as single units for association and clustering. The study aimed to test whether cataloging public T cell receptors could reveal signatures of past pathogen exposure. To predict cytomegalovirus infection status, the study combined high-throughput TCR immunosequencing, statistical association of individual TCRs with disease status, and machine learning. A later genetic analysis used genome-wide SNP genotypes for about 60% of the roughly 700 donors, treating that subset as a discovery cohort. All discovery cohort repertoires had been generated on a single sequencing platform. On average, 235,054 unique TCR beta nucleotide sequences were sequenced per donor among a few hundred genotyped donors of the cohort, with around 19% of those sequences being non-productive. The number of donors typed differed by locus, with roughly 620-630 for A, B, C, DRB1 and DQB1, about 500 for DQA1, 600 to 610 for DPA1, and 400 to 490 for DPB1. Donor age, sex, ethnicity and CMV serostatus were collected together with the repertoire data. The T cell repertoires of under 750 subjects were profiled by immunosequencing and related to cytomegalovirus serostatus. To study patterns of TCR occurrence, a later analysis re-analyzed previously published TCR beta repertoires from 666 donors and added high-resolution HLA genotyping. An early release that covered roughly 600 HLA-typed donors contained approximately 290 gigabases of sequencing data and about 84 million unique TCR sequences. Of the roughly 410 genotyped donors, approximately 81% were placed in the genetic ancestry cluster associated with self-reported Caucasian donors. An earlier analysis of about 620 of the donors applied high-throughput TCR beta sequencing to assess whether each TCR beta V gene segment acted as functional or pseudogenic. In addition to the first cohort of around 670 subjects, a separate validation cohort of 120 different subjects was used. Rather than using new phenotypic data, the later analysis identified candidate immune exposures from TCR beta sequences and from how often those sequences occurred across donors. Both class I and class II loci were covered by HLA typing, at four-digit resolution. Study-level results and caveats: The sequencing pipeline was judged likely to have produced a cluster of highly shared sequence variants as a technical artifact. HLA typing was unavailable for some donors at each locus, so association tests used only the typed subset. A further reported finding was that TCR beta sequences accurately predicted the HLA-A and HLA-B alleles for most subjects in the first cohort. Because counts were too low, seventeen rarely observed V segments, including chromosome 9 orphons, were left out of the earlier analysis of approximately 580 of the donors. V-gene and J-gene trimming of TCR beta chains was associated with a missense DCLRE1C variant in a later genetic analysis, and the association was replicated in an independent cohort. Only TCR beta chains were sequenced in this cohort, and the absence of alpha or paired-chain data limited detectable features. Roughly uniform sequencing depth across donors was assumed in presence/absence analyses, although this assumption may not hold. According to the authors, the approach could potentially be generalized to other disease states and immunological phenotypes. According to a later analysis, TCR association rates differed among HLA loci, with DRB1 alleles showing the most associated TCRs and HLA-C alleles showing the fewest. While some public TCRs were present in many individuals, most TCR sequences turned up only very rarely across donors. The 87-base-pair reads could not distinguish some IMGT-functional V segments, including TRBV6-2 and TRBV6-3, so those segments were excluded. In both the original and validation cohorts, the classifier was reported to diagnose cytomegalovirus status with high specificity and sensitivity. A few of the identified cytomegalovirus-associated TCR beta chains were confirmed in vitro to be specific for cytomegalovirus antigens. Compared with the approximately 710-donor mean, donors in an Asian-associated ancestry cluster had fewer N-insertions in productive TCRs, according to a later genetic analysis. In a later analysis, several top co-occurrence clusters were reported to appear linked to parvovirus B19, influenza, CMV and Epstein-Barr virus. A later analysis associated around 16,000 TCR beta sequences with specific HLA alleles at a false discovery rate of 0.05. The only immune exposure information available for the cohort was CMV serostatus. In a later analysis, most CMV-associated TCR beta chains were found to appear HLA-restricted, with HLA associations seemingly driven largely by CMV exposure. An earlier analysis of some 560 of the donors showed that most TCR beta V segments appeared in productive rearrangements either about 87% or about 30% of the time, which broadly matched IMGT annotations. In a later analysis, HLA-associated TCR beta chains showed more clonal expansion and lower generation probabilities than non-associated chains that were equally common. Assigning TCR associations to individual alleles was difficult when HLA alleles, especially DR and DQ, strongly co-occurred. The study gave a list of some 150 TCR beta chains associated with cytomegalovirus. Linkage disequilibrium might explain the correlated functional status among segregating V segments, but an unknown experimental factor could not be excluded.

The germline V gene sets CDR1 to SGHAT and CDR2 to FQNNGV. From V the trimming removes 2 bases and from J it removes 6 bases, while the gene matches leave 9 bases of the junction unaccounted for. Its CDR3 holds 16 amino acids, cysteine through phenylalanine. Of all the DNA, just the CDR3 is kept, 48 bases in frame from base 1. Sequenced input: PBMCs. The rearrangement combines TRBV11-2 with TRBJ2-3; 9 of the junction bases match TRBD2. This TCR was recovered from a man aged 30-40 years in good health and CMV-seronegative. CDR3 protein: CASSLTAGGPGDTQYF. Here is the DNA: TGTGCCAGCAGCTTAACGGCGGGGGGGCCAGGGGATACGCAGTATTTT.